This T cell receptor beta chain was sequenced during a study of T-cell reconstitution after alpha-beta-depleted transplantation in children. Study-wide results and caveats: Hyperexpanded clones declined; after one year, newly produced T cells mostly supplied diversity. Reports say that about two months after transplant, the alpha-beta T cells came out of several hundred graft clones that had expanded. Surviving thymic progenitors and recipient T cells were the source of high TCRbeta diversity at day 60 in some patients.

There are many counts of this clonotype. Its antigen is not known. There are 18 residues in the CDR3. Germline V lookup: CDR1 MGHRA, CDR2 YSYEKL. The germline V and J ends were trimmed by 5 bases and 4 bases, with 27 bases remaining between them. Unique molecular identifiers were incorporated when the TCRbeta library was constructed. TCRdb re-analysed the PCR reads in MiXCR, keeping a single row per CDR3 protein. The sample comprises more than 400,000 distinct CDR3 sequences, over 40% of which are singletons, and 25% to 30% rests with the top ten. The chain links TRBV4-1 to TRBJ2-7, with a weak D call TRBD1 (5 bases). This TCR was recovered from a girl aged 2-10 years with aplastic anemia, due to receive a stem cell transplant. The sample consisted of PBMCs, taken before TCRalphabeta/CD19-depleted stem cell transplant. CDR3 sequence (DNA): TGCGCCAGCAGCGAGGCGGAGACAGATGAAAGATGGAAATACGAGCAGTACTTC. This gives the protein CASSEAETDERWKYEQYF.